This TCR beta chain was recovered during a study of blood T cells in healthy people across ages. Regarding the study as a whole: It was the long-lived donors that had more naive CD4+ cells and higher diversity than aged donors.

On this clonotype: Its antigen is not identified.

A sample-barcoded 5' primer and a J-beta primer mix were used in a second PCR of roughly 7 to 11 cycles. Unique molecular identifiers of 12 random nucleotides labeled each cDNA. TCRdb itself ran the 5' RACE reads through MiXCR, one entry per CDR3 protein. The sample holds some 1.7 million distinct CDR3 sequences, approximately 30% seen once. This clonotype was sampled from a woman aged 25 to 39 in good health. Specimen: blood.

In DNA form, the CDR3 reads TGTGCCAGCAGCTTGGGTTCTGGGGGCAGTCAGCCCCAGCATTTT. Amino acid sequence: CASSLGSGGSQPQHF. The chain has TRBV5-5 and TRBJ1-5, with a weak D call TRBD1 (6 bases). Trimming removed 0 bases from V and 6 bases from J, with 13 bases in between. Germline-derived CDR1 and CDR2 are SGHKS and YYEKEE (reference sequence). This CDR3 region has 15 residues.